One and the same sample provided the 24 T cell receptor beta chains below, sequenced in a study of cytomegalovirus exposure and HLA in healthy donors. A multiplex PCR was run with 60 Vbeta primers and 13 Jbeta primers. Assay used: immunoSEQ multiplex PCR; TCRdb lists only in-frame clones, some missing. This table lists around 140,000 clones. Sequencing input: PBMCs. The receptors shown here come from a man between 18 and 29 years old in good health and CMV-seronegative.

The chain carries TRBV19 and TRBJ2-6; 9 nucleotides align to TRBD1. The germline CDR1 and CDR2 sequences are LNHDA and SQIVND (reference sequence). The CDR3 is 17 residues long. Trimming took 4 bases from V and 4 from J; bases not matched to a gene: 8. CDR3 in amino acids: CASSKTGQGTGANVLTF. Written as DNA, the CDR3 is TGTGCCAGTAGTAAGACGGGACAGGGAACCGGGGCCAACGTCCTGACTTTC.

CDR3 DNA: TGTGCCAGCGTACCGGACAGGGGTTTATACGAGCAGTACTTC. Protein product: CASVPDRGLYEQYF. The chain is built from TRBV7-9 and TRBJ2-7, with 9 bases lining up with TRBD1. With 8 bases clipped from V and 4 bases from J, the junction kept 9 bases outside the gene matches. Germline V lookup: CDR1 SEHNR, CDR2 FQNEAQ (reference sequence). The CDR3 sequence is 14 residues long.

The V and J genes are TRBV6-5 and TRBJ2-7, with 7 bases that match TRBD1. The germline CDR1 and CDR2 sequences are MNHEY and SVGAGI. V shed 4 bases and J 5 bases; nucleotides not matched to a gene: 2. The CDR3 spans 12 residues. CDR3 in amino acids: CASSSQGDEQYF. CDR3 sequence (DNA): TGTGCCAGCAGTTCTCAGGGGGACGAGCAGTACTTC.

The rearrangement joins TRBV18 to TRBJ2-1; D gene ambiguous. This CDR3 is built from 13 residues. Germline assignment: CDR1 KGHSH and CDR2 LQKENI. Trimming took off 5 bases at V and 5 bases at J, with 10 bases between the two ends. CDR3 loop: CASSLTGDNEQFF. CDR3 DNA: TGTGCCAGCTCATTAACCGGAGACAATGAGCAGTTCTTC.

The gene calls are TRBV5-1 and TRBJ2-6; unclear D gene. The CDR3 totals 13 residues. Per the germline V gene, CDR1 is SGHRS and CDR2 is YFSETQ. V gave up 0 bases and J gave up 6 bases, with 4 bases separating them. CDR3 in amino acids: CASSLAMANVLTF. The DNA for the CDR3 is TGCGCCAGCAGCTTGGCCATGGCCAACGTCCTGACTTTC. Full variable domain (missing parts from reference TRBV5-1 and TRBJ2-6): KAGVTQTPRYLIKTRGQQVTLSCSPISGHRSVSWYQQTPGQGLQFLFEYFSETQRNKGNFPGRFSGRQFSNSRSEMNVSTLELGDSALYLCASSLAMANVLTFGAGSRLTVL.

The chain recombines TRBV28 with TRBJ2-7; 9 bases are shared with TRBD1. In germline, CDR1 is MDHEN, CDR2 SYDVKM. The trim removed 7 bases at V and 2 bases at J, leaving 12 bases unmatched. The CDR3 extends over 16 amino acids. The CDR3 region is CASKGNPGQGTYEQYF. DNA for the CDR3: TGTGCCAGCAAGGGGAACCCGGGACAGGGAACCTACGAGCAGTACTTC.

This chain uses TRBV7-2 with TRBJ2-3, with 10 positions matching TRBD2. The germline gives CDR1 SGHTA, CDR2 FQGNSA. The junction had 9 bases not matched to a gene; V was cut back by 2 bases and J by 4 bases. The CDR3 spans 17 residues. CDR3: CASSLLASGSGADTQYF. The CDR3 coding sequence is TGTGCCAGCAGCTTACTCGCTAGCGGGAGTGGGGCAGATACGCAGTATTTT.

V gene TRBV6-6 combines with J gene TRBJ2-1, with 9 bases matching TRBD1. CDR1 is MNHNY and CDR2 is SVGAGI in the germline V gene (reference sequence). The length of the CDR3 is 15 residues. After removal of 2 bases from V and 4 bases from J, the junction contained 3 bases not matched to a gene. CDR3 sequence: CASSYAGQGYNEQFF. CDR3 DNA sequence: TGTGCCAGCAGTTACGCGGGACAGGGTTACAATGAGCAGTTCTTC.

The rearrangement joins TRBV6-4 to TRBJ2-3; TRBD2 matches 7 bases. Trimming cost V 6 bases and J 3 bases; bases outside gene matches: 9. This CDR3 region has 15 residues. Per germline, CDR1 MRHNA and CDR2 SNTAGT. The CDR3 protein is CASSLSKGGTDTQYF. The CDR3 region has the DNA TGTGCCAGCAGCTTAAGTAAGGGAGGGACAGATACGCAGTATTTT.

The CDR3 loop is CASSSGLAADTQYF. In nucleotides, the CDR3 is TGTGCCAGCAGCTCGGGACTAGCTGCAGATACGCAGTATTTT. The rearrangement joins TRBV7-3 to TRBJ2-3, with 9 bases fitting TRBD2. Germline assignment: CDR1 SGHTA and CDR2 FQGTGA. The CDR3 covers 14 residues. Trimming removed 4 bases from V and 4 bases from J; junction bases left unmatched: 3. Filled out from reference TRBV7-3 and TRBJ2-3, the complete variable domain reads GAGVSQTPSNKVTEKGKYVELRCDPISGHTALYWYRQSLGQGPEFLIYFQGTGAADDSGLPNDRFFAVRPEGSVSTLKIQRTERGDSAVYLCASSSGLAADTQYFGPGTRLTVL.

The chain's CDR3 is CAHTHRVNTEAFF. In nucleotides, the CDR3 is TGTGCCCATACCCACAGGGTGAACACTGAAGCTTTCTTT. The chain carries TRBV30 and TRBJ1-1; TRBD1 is a possible D gene (6 bases). The CDR3 spans 13 residues. Germline V gene lookup returns CDR1 GTSNPN and CDR2 SVGIG (reference sequence). V shed 8 bases and J shed 0 bases, with 13 bases lying between them. The full variable domain, its missing parts supplied by reference TRBV30 and TRBJ1-1, is SQTIHQWPATLVQPVGSPLSLECTVEGTSNPNLYWYRQAAGRGLQLLFYSVGIGQISSEVPQNLSASRPQDRQFILSSKKLLLSDSGFYLCAHTHRVNTEAFFGQGTRLTVV.

The genes are TRBV7-2 and TRBJ2-7; 8 nucleotides line up with TRBD1. J was trimmed by 3 bases and V by 5 bases; bases with no gene match: 3. This CDR3 has 13 residues. Looked up from germline, CDR1 is SGHTA and CDR2 is FQGNSA. For the CDR3, the DNA is TGTGCCAGCAGCACCACAGGGGGCTACGAGCAGTACTTC. Amino acid sequence: CASSTTGGYEQYF.

This rearrangement joins TRBV28 to TRBJ2-1; 7 positions match TRBD1. Germline CDR1 reads MDHEN; CDR2 reads SYDVKM. This CDR3 region has 13 residues. Trimming took 8 bases from V and 9 from J; bases not matched to a gene: 10. CDR3 protein: CASHGKGAGEQFF. In DNA form, the CDR3 reads TGTGCCAGCCACGGAAAGGGGGCGGGTGAGCAGTTCTTC.

The genes are TRBV27 and TRBJ2-1; possible D gene TRBD2, 6 bases. The CDR3 covers 16 residues. Germline CDR1 reads MNHEY; CDR2 reads SMNVEV (reference sequence). Trimming left V 2 bases short and J 0 bases short, with 11 bases between. In nucleotides, the CDR3 is TGTGCCAGCAGTTTAGAAGTCGGGAGCTCCTACAATGAGCAGTTCTTC. It specifies CASSLEVGSSYNEQFF.

The rearrangement uses TRBV27 and TRBJ2-3; 9 bases are a match to TRBD2. Per germline, CDR1 MNHEY and CDR2 SMNVEV (reference sequence). The CDR3 is made up of 16 amino acids. The V gene end was trimmed by 5 bases and the J gene end by 10 bases; junction bases not matched to a gene: 16. The CDR3 sequence: CASSPLPGLARGAQYF. Here the CDR3 DNA reads TGTGCCAGCAGTCCCCTACCGGGACTAGCTAGAGGTGCGCAGTATTTT.

The chain is built from TRBV25-1 and TRBJ2-7; D might be TRBD1 (6 bases). The CDR3 loop spans 15 amino acids. Germline-derived CDR1 and CDR2 are MGHDK and SYGVNS. The ends were cut back, 7 bases at V and 2 bases at J, with 18 bases in the middle. CDR3 sequence reads: CASTLTNDRTYEQYF. CDR3 DNA: TGTGCCAGCACCCTAACCAACGACAGGACCTACGAGCAGTACTTC.

V gene TRBV27 combines with J gene TRBJ2-7; TRBD2 matches at 8 bases. This CDR3 is built from 16 residues. CDR1 and CDR2 from the germline V gene are MNHEY and SMNVEV (reference sequence). V trimming: 4 bases; J trimming: 1 base; junction bases outside the gene matches: 9. The CDR3 nucleotides read TGTGCCAGCAGTTGGCTACCCGGGACTAGGTCCTACGAGCAGTACTTC. Translated, it gives CASSWLPGTRSYEQYF.

The V call is TRBV18, the J call TRBJ1-2, with a possible D match to TRBD1 (5 bases). V was pared by 3 bases and J by 5 bases, with 10 bases between. Germline V lookup: CDR1 KGHSH, CDR2 LQKENI. The CDR3 sequence is 13 residues long. CDR3 coding DNA: TGTGCCAGCTCACCTTCACAGGATTATGGCTACACCTTC. Its translation is CASSPSQDYGYTF.

The rearrangement links TRBV7-2 to TRBJ2-1; D is unclear. V was trimmed by 0 bases and J by 9 bases, leaving 12 bases between them. Germline V gene data show CDR1 as SGHTA and CDR2 as FQGNSA. The CDR3 extends over 14 amino acids. CDR3 residues: CASSLASRSIEQFF. Here the CDR3 DNA reads TGTGCCAGCAGCTTAGCGTCCCGGTCGATTGAGCAGTTCTTC.

The chain uses TRBV9 and TRBJ1-2, with D uncertain. Trimming removed 3 bases from V and 4 bases from J, with 13 bases in between. CDR1 and CDR2 from the germline V gene are SGDLS and YYNGEE. The CDR3 contains 14 residues. DNA of the CDR3: TGTGCCAGCAGCGCAGGATTCGGCGCCTATGGCTACACCTTC. Amino acid sequence: CASSAGFGAYGYTF.

The chain uses TRBV28 and TRBJ1-1; no firm D call. CDR3 length: 14 amino acids. V was trimmed by 7 bases and J by 5 bases, leaving 17 bases between them. Germline V gives CDR1 MDHEN, CDR2 SYDVKM. The CDR3 region is CASTWVGDRTEAFF. The CDR3 region has the DNA TGTGCCAGCACCTGGGTCGGGGATCGGACTGAAGCTTTCTTT.

About this clone: The junction differs from germline at one of its ends, possibly a read error. Other nucleotide sequences from this sample produce the same CDR3. The chain links TRBV19 to TRBJ2-5; TRBD2 aligns across 8 bases. The CDR3 is 13 amino acids. Germline V gene lookup returns CDR1 LNHDA and CDR2 SQIVND (reference sequence). Here the CDR3 DNA reads TGTGCCGCAGGACCGGGAGGGTATGAGACCCAATACTTC. This codes for CAAGPGGYETQYF.

The chain recombines TRBV11-2 with TRBJ2-3, with D perhaps matching TRBD1 (5 bases). CDR3 size: 15 residues. CDR1 is SGHAT and CDR2 is FQNNGV in the germline V gene. The V and J ends lost 5 bases and 0 bases respectively, with 12 bases between them. CDR3: CASSVRRQSTDTQYF. CDR3 DNA sequence: TGTGCCAGCAGCGTCCGCCGACAGAGCACAGATACGCAGTATTTT.

In nucleotides, the CDR3 is TGTGCCAGCTCACCGCGGTTTCGTGCGAACACTGAAGCTTTCTTT. Its translation: CASSPRFRANTEAFF. The V and J genes are TRBV18 and TRBJ1-1; no clear D gene. There are 15 residues in the CDR3. CDR1 KGHSH and CDR2 LQKENI come from the germline V gene. V gave up 3 bases and J gave up 1 base, with 12 bases separating them.